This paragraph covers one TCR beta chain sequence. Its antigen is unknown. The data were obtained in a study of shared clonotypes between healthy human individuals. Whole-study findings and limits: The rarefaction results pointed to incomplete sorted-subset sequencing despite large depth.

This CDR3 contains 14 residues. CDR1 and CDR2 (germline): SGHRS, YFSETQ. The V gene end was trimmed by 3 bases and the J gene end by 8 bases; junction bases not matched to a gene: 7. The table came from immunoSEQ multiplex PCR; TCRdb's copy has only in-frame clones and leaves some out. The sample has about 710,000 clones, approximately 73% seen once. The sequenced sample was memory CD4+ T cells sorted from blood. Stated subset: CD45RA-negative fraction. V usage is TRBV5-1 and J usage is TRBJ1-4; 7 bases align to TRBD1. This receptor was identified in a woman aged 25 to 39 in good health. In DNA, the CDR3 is TGCGCCAGCAGCTACCGGGACAGTGGGGAAAAACTGTTTTTT. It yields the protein CASSYRDSGEKLFF.